This TCR beta chain emerged from a study of blood T cell repertoires in COVID-19. Produced via immunoSEQ multiplex PCR; TCRdb's table is partial and in-frame only. The data show around 160,000 clones, roughly 76% seen once. The source material was peripheral blood. The receptor's source is a human donor with acute or convalescent COVID-19. The donor label of this sample is uncertain.

The CDR3 is CASSLDQVYGYTF. In DNA, the CDR3 is TGTGCCAGCAGTTTAGATCAGGTCTATGGCTACACCTTC. The V and J genes are TRBV12-3 or TRBV12-4 and TRBJ1-2; no clear D. The CDR3 totals 13 residues. Trimming shortened V by 1 base and J by 4 bases, and 7 bases separated the two germline ends.